These T cell receptor beta chains were read from a single sample in a study of regulatory T cells in long-lasting Graves disease. TCRdb processed the multiplex PCR reads anew with MiXCR; each CDR3 protein has one entry. The table records approximately 350,000 distinct CDR3 sequences, roughly 24% of them present only once. The sample consisted of peripheral blood mononuclear cells (PBMCs), taken when the disease was refractory, from a patient treated with antithyroid drugs. These TCRs come from a woman aged 40-49 years with Graves disease. The CDR3 runs from the conserved cysteine through the conserved F or W. D genes are given only for firm matches. Not all rows give a size; the values are once, few, many and, for expanded clones, a class.

TRBV18,NA,TRBD1,15,TRBJ2-5,TGTGCCAGCTCACCTGTGATTCAGGGGGATGAGACCCAGTACTTC,CASSPVIQGDETQYF
TRBV2,many,NA,14,TRBJ1-4,TGTGCCAGCAGTGGCAGGGTCGTTAATGAAAAACTGTTTTTT,CASSGRVVNEKLFF
TRBV28,many,NA,13,TRBJ2-5,TGTGCCAGCAGCACTCCAGCTCGAGAGACCCAGTACTTC,CASSTPARETQYF
TRBV3-1,NA,TRBD2,14,TRBJ2-5,TGTGCCAGCACCAAACTAGCGGGAGGGGGGACCCAGTACTTC,CASTKLAGGGTQYF
TRBV25-1,NA,NA,13,TRBJ1-3,TGTGCCAGCTCGGGAGGGCCTGGAAACACCATATATTTT,CASSGGPGNTIYF
TRBV5-1,few,TRBD1,13,TRBJ1-1,TGCGCCAGCGGACAGGCACAGAACACTGAAGCTTTCTTT,CASGQAQNTEAFF
TRBV5-6,NA,NA,12,TRBJ2-5,TGTGCCAGCGGACACTATCAAGAGACCCAGTACTTC,CASGHYQETQYF
TRBV5-1,few,NA,16,TRBJ2-2,TGCGCCAGCAGCTTGGGTTCGACAGCGAACACTGGGGAGCTGTTTTTT,CASSLGSTANTGELFF
TRBV27,NA,NA,17,TRBJ2-1,TGTGCCAGCAGTTTATGGTCGGGGCATGGGGAACGGTCTGGGAAGTTCTTC,CASSLWSGHGERSGKFF
TRBV10-3,many,TRBD1,13,TRBJ1-2,TGTGCCATCACCGGACAGGGGAACTATGGCTACACCTTC,CAITGQGNYGYTF
TRBV19,NA,NA,13,TRBJ2-1,TGTGCCAGTAGTATAACTGTCTACAATGAGCAGTTCTTC,CASSITVYNEQFF
TRBV28,many,TRBD2,14,TRBJ2-5,TGTGCCAGCAGCCTCCTAGCGGGTGACGAGACCCAGTACTTC,CASSLLAGDETQYF
TRBV12-3/TRBV12-4,many,NA,12,TRBJ1-1,TGTGCCAGCAGACATACCTACACTGAAGCTTTCTTT,CASRHTYTEAFF
TRBV4-1,NA,NA,15,TRBJ2-5,TGCGCCAGCAGCCAAGATCGATCGGGAACAGAGACCCAGTACTTC,CASSQDRSGTETQYF
TRBV30,NA,NA,14,TRBJ2-7,TGTGCCTGGAGATCGGGAGTTCGCCTTGGCGAGCAGTACTTC,CAWRSGVRLGEQYF
TRBV6-1,many,NA,21,TRBJ2-5,TGTGCCAGCAGTGAATTTCGGGGTGACTTGAGAGGAGTGGGAGTTCAAGAGACCCAGTACTTC,CASSEFRGDLRGVGVQETQYF
TRBV15,many,NA,13,TRBJ2-7,TGTGCCACCAGCAGAGTACCTTCTTACGAGCAGTACTTC,CATSRVPSYEQYF
TRBV3-1,NA,NA,12,TRBJ2-1,TGTGCCAGCAGCCCACAGGGTGGTGAGCAGTTCTTC,CASSPQGGEQFF
TRBV5-1,NA,NA,15,TRBJ2-5,TGCGCCAGCAGCTTGGAGCTAGCGCCTCAAGAGACCCAGTACTTC,CASSLELAPQETQYF
TRBV20-1,NA,NA,12,TRBJ2-7,TGCAGTGGTAGGACCGGACATTACGAGCAGTACTTC,CSGRTGHYEQYF
TRBV24-1,NA,NA,17,TRBJ2-6,TGTGCCACCAGTGACCCATTCAAGAGCTCTGGGGCCAACGTCCTGACTTTC,CATSDPFKSSGANVLTF
TRBV11-3,NA,NA,12,TRBJ2-3,TGTGCCAGCAGCTTGGGCTATGATACGCAGTATTTT,CASSLGYDTQYF
TRBV28,many,NA,16,TRBJ1-5,TGTGCCAGCAGTTTAGAGAGGCGGCATAGCAATCAGCCCCAGCATTTT,CASSLERRHSNQPQHF
TRBV2,many,TRBD1,14,TRBJ2-7,TGTGCCAGCAGTCGACAGGGGAGCTCCTACGAGCAGTACTTC,CASSRQGSSYEQYF
TRBV6-1,many,NA,17,TRBJ2-6,TGTGCCAGCAGTGAGACAGGAACCCCAATGGGGGCCAACGTCCTGACTTTC,CASSETGTPMGANVLTF
TRBV6-1,few,NA,17,TRBJ2-2,TGTGCCAGCAGTGAAGCGTTGAGGGGATACTACACCGGGGAGCTGTTTTTT,CASSEALRGYYTGELFF
TRBV29-1,few,NA,13,TRBJ2-7,TGCAGCGTGCGGACGGGACTCTCCTACGAGCAGTACTTC,CSVRTGLSYEQYF
TRBV9,NA,NA,13,TRBJ1-1,TGTGCCAGCAGCAACTACCCCGACACTGAAGCTTTCTTT,CASSNYPDTEAFF
TRBV9,few,NA,12,TRBJ1-1,TGTGCCAGCAGCGGGCGGGGGAGTGAAGCTTTCTTT,CASSGRGSEAFF
TRBV30,many,TRBD1,11,TRBJ2-5,TGTGCCGGGACAGGGGAAGAGACCCAGTACTTC,CAGTGEETQYF
TRBV3-1,NA,NA,15,TRBJ2-1,TGTGCCAGCAGCCAAGATCAGGGTTCCTACAATGAGCAGTTCTTC,CASSQDQGSYNEQFF
TRBV4-2,few,NA,15,TRBJ1-4,TGTGCCAGCAGCCAAGTCCCGGCAACTAATGAAAAACTGTTTTTT,CASSQVPATNEKLFF
TRBV7-2,many,NA,13,TRBJ2-7,TGTGCCAGCAGCCGATTCTCCTCCTACGAGCAGTACTTC,CASSRFSSYEQYF
TRBV25-1,NA,TRBD2,13,TRBJ2-3,TGTGCCAGCAGTATGATCGGGGGGGATACGCAGTATTTT,CASSMIGGDTQYF
TRBV6-1,many,TRBD1,16,TRBJ2-5,TGTGCCAGCAGTGAACAGGTGACAGGGGGTCAAGAGACCCAGTACTTC,CASSEQVTGGQETQYF
TRBV6-5,many,TRBD1,15,TRBJ2-7,TGTGCCAGCAGTTACGGGGACAGGCCCACCTACGAGCAGTACTTC,CASSYGDRPTYEQYF
TRBV6-2/TRBV6-3,NA,TRBD2,14,TRBJ2-1,TGTGCCACCTCCCGGGACTACCTTTCCAATGAGCAGTTCTTC,CATSRDYLSNEQFF
TRBV28,many,TRBD2,16,TRBJ2-2,TGTGCCAGCAGTCAACTAGCGGCCGCGAACACCGGGGAGCTGTTTTTT,CASSQLAAANTGELFF
TRBV11-2,many,NA,15,TRBJ2-5,TGTGCCAGCAGCTTAGGTTACCGTGGCCAAGAGACCCAGTACTTC,CASSLGYRGQETQYF
TRBV19,many,NA,13,TRBJ2-1,TGTGCCAGTAGTAGGGACCCTCGCACTGAGCAGTTCTTC,CASSRDPRTEQFF
TRBV28,many,TRBD2,15,TRBJ2-7,TGTGCCAGCAGTCCCCACTCGGGACTAGACGACGAGCAGTACTTC,CASSPHSGLDDEQYF
TRBV6-1,many,NA,15,TRBJ1-3,TGTGCCAGCAGTATAACGACCGGGACTGGAAACACCATATATTTT,CASSITTGTGNTIYF
TRBV4-1,NA,NA,13,TRBJ2-5,TGCGCCAGCAGCCAAGAGGGTGTAGAGACCCAGTACTTC,CASSQEGVETQYF
TRBV5-1,NA,NA,12,TRBJ1-2,TGCGCCAGCAGCTCAGACTTCCGGGGCTACACCTTC,CASSSDFRGYTF
TRBV30,NA,TRBD2,13,TRBJ2-7,TGTGCCTGGAGCCTAGCGGGAGGTGTAGAGCAGTACTTC,CAWSLAGGVEQYF
TRBV19,few,NA,14,TRBJ1-5,TGTGCCAGTATCGGTCTTATGAGCAATCAGCCCCAGCATTTT,CASIGLMSNQPQHF
TRBV28,NA,NA,15,TRBJ2-5,TGTGCCACCAATGGAGGCGACAGGCTCCAAGAGACCCAGTACTTC,CATNGGDRLQETQYF
TRBV28,many,TRBD2,14,TRBJ2-7,TGTGCCAGCAGTCTAACTAGCGGGAGATACGAGCAGTACTTC,CASSLTSGRYEQYF
TRBV19,NA,NA,12,TRBJ2-1,TGTGCCAGTTTCCGCTCCTACAATGAGCAGTTCTTC,CASFRSYNEQFF